The clone carrying this TCR beta chain was picked up a small number of times. Its antigen is currently unknown. This entry comes from a study of post-analysis software for immune sequencing data. As for the study in general: Relapsing-remitting, secondary progressive and progressive-relapsing forms of multiple sclerosis all featured among disease courses. Study-wide points: By F measure, strong co-clustering occurred among samples prepared in the same batch. Relative to controls, patients with multiple sclerosis showed significantly lower normalized Chao1 diversity.

Carried by the TCR beta cDNA libraries were unique molecular identifiers. Some 500,000 cDNA molecules were recovered from an input of about 1 to 10 million T cells. TCRdb analysed the PCR reads with MiXCR anew, one entry per CDR3 protein. The repertoire holds roughly 600,000 distinct CDR3 sequences, roughly 45% seen once, with more than 1.5% in the top ten. The TCR sequence derives from a girl aged 5-17 years with multiple sclerosis. Specimen: blood.

This chain's CDR3 is CASGDRYNQPQHF. The CDR3 coding sequence is TGTGCCAGCGGGGACAGATACAATCAGCCCCAGCATTTT. This sequence joins TRBV7-9 and TRBJ1-5; 7 bases agree with TRBD1. Germline assignment: CDR1 SEHNR and CDR2 FQNEAQ (reference sequence). Trimming removed 8 bases from V and 3 bases from J; junction bases left unmatched: 4. The CDR3 totals 13 residues.